The clone carrying this T cell receptor beta chain has only a few counts. This CDR3 contains 15 residues. Looked up from germline, CDR1 is LNHNV and CDR2 is YYDKDF (reference sequence). V shed 1 base, J shed 2 bases, and the junction held 0 bases outside the gene matches. The data originate from a study of regulatory T cells in long-lasting Graves disease. Time point given: persistent/refractory GD, antithyroid drugs over 5 years with positive TRAb. RNA from PBMCs was the source of the TCR library. Arm-PCR of CDR3 regions and iRepertoire HTBI primers were the basis on which TCR beta libraries were built. TCRdb analysed the multiplex PCR reads with MiXCR anew, one entry per CDR3 protein. The sample carries hundreds of thousands of distinct CDR3 sequences, roughly 22% recorded once.

This TCR was sampled from a female donor with Graves disease. Sequences were derived from peripheral blood mononuclear cells (PBMCs), sampled when the disease was refractory, from a patient treated with antithyroid drugs. The J gene is TRBJ1-3, the V gene TRBV15; TRBD1 agrees at 9 bases. The CDR3 sequence is CATSRGTGAGNTIYF. In DNA, the CDR3 is TGTGCCACCAGCAGAGGGACAGGGGCTGGAAACACCATATATTTT.